This T cell receptor beta chain appears in the sequencing data of a study of T-cell reconstitution after alpha-beta-depleted transplantation in children. The length of the CDR3 is 14 residues. Trimming took off 7 bases at V and 5 bases at J, with 16 bases between the two ends. Looked up from germline, CDR1 is MNHEY and CDR2 is SMNVEV (reference sequence). Many counts were recorded for this clonotype. TCRbeta library construction was performed incorporating unique molecular identifiers. MiXCR was run by TCRdb on the PCR reads, yielding one entry per CDR3 protein. The table has around 240,000 distinct CDR3 sequences, about 9.6% seen once; the top ten hold about 5.4%.

This sequence joins TRBV27 and TRBJ2-3, with D possibly matching TRBD1 (6 bases). The TCR was taken from a human donor who donated a stem cell graft to a child with SCID. The sequencing used PBMCs from the stem cell graft donor, collected from the stem cell graft. For the CDR3, the DNA is TGTGCCAGCACCCCGACAGGTGTTCAAGATACGCAGTATTTT. Translation gives CASTPTGVQDTQYF.